One and the same sample provided the 32 T cell receptor beta chains below, sequenced in a study of cytomegalovirus exposure and HLA in healthy donors. The PCR was carried out with 60 Vbeta primers and 13 Jbeta primers. Assay: immunoSEQ multiplex PCR; the TCRdb copy retains only in-frame clones and omits some. Found here are approximately 150,000 clones, 75% to 80% of them singletons; the top ten hold approximately 6%. The sample consisted of PBMCs. The receptors here all came from a man aged 35-49 years in good health and CMV-seropositive.

V usage is TRBV27 and J usage is TRBJ2-1, with 11 positions matching TRBD2. The V gene's germline CDR1 is MNHEY and CDR2 SMNVEV (reference sequence). J was trimmed by 0 bases and V by 2 bases; bases with no gene match: 3. This CDR3 has 17 residues. The DNA of the CDR3 is TGTGCCAGCAGTTTACGCACTAGCGGGAGCTCCTACAATGAGCAGTTCTTC. This translates into CASSLRTSGSSYNEQFF.

For this clone: Within the sample, other DNA sequences also encode this same CDR3. V and J are TRBV27 and TRBJ2-7; TRBD2 agrees at 13 bases. The CDR3 has 15 residues. Germline V gene lookup returns CDR1 MNHEY and CDR2 SMNVEV (reference sequence). The V gene end was trimmed by 4 bases and the J gene end by 4 bases; junction bases not matched to a gene: 4. The CDR3 loop is CASSSWTSGSYEQYF. The CDR3 region has the DNA TGTGCCAGCAGTTCCTGGACTAGCGGGAGTTACGAGCAGTACTTC.

The rearrangement joins TRBV11-3 to TRBJ2-7, with 11 nucleotides matching TRBD2. The CDR3 is made up of 15 amino acids. V was pared by 8 bases and J by 3 bases, with 9 bases of the junction left unmatched. Germline assignment: CDR1 SGHNT and CDR2 YENEEA. The CDR3 nucleotides are TGTGCCAGCGCTAGGGGACTAGCGGATGACTACGAGCAGTACTTC. It specifies CASARGLADDYEQYF.

A few counts support this clone. The genes are TRBV10-2 and TRBJ2-3; D is undetermined. CDR3 size: 14 residues. V lost 7 bases and J 2 bases, leaving 13 bases between the germline ends. The germline V gene has CDR1 WSHSY and CDR2 SAAADI. The CDR3 reads CASNARIVTDTQYF. The CDR3 DNA reads as TGCGCCAGCAATGCGCGGATTGTCACAGATACGCAGTATTTT.

This sequence joins TRBV5-1 and TRBJ2-1; 7 nucleotides line up with TRBD2. Germline trimming cut 0 bases from V and 6 bases from J; bases unmatched to any gene: 6. The CDR3 is made up of 15 amino acids. Germline CDR1 SGHRS, CDR2 YFSETQ. Here the CDR3 reads CASSLEGGRANEQFF. CDR3 coding DNA: TGCGCCAGCAGCTTGGAGGGCGGGAGAGCCAATGAGCAGTTCTTC.

V usage is TRBV5-6 and J usage is TRBJ1-4, with 8 bases lining up with TRBD1. Germline V lookup: CDR1 SGHDT, CDR2 YYEEEE. Trimming at V came to 4 bases and at J to 8 bases, leaving 7 bases not matched to a gene. There are 14 residues in the CDR3. The CDR3 sequence is CASSRRGLREKLFF. In DNA, the CDR3 is TGTGCCAGCAGCCGCAGGGGGCTAAGGGAAAAACTGTTTTTT. Full variable domain (missing parts from reference TRBV5-6 and TRBJ1-4): DAGVTQSPTHLIKTRGQQVTLRCSPKSGHDTVSWYQQALGQGPQFIFQYYEEEERQRGNFPDRFSGHQFPNYSSELNVNALLLGDSALYLCASSRRGLREKLFFGSGTQLSVL.

This chain joins TRBV11-3 and TRBJ1-1; TRBD1 agrees at 10 bases. J was trimmed by 9 bases and V by 5 bases; bases with no gene match: 12. The CDR3 contains 15 residues. Germline CDR1 SGHNT, CDR2 YENEEA. The CDR3 bases are TGTGCCAGCAGCCGGGGGTCGGGGACAGGGGCTAAAGCTTTCTTT. Its protein product is CASSRGSGTGAKAFF.

The chain joins TRBV11-3 to TRBJ2-7; D is perhaps TRBD1 (5 bases). Deletions cut 1 base from V and 0 bases from J, with 7 bases between. Germline CDR1 reads SGHNT; CDR2 reads YENEEA. The CDR3 has 14 residues. CDR3 nucleotides: TGTGCCAGCAGCTTAGTAGGGGCCTCCTACGAGCAGTACTTC. Protein product: CASSLVGASYEQYF. Using reference TRBV11-3 and TRBJ2-7 for the parts outside the CDR3, the full variable domain is EAGVVQSPRYKIIEKKQPVAFWCNPISGHNTLYWYLQNLGQGPELLIRYENEEAVDDSQLPKDRFSAERLKGVDSTLKIQPAELGDSAVYLCASSLVGASYEQYFGPGTRLTVT.

This chain connects TRBV7-2 to TRBJ2-7, with 8 bases lining up with TRBD1. The trim removed 3 bases at V and 6 bases at J, leaving 10 bases unmatched. This CDR3 region has 15 residues. In germline, CDR1 is SGHTA, CDR2 FQGNSA. CDR3 in amino acids: CASSFQDRGGSEQYF. CDR3 coding DNA: TGTGCCAGCAGCTTCCAAGACAGGGGAGGTTCCGAGCAGTACTTC. Full variable domain (remainder filled in from reference TRBV7-2 and TRBJ2-7): GAGVSQSPSNKVTEKGKDVELRCDPISGHTALYWYRQSLGQGLEFLIYFQGNSAPDKSGLPSDRFSAERTGGSVSTLTIQRTQQEDSAVYLCASSFQDRGGSEQYFGPGTRLTVT.

This clone showed up just once. The chain couples TRBV7-9 to TRBJ2-5, with D tentatively TRBD2 (7 bases). The CDR3 length is 15 residues. CDR1 SEHNR and CDR2 FQNEAQ come from the germline V gene (reference sequence). V gave up 8 bases and J gave up 2 bases, with 18 bases separating them. The CDR3 DNA reads as TGTGCCAGCCCACCCGAGGGGAGGGGGCAAGAGACCCAGTACTTC. Encoded protein: CASPPEGRGQETQYF.

This rearrangement joins TRBV15 to TRBJ1-5, with D perhaps matching TRBD1 (6 bases). V dropped 5 bases and J dropped 8 bases, with 16 bases sitting between them. CDR1 is LNHNV and CDR2 is YYDKDF in the germline V gene (reference sequence). This CDR3 is 14 amino acids long. CDR3 DNA sequence: TGTGCCACCAGCGGTGGGGGGGCTAGCAAGCCCCAGCATTTT. This sequence encodes CATSGGGASKPQHF.

This clone was seen only a few times. The gene calls are TRBV19 and TRBJ2-7; 16 bases are a match to TRBD2. V was clipped by 9 bases and J by 7 bases; unmatched bases: 6. The CDR3 is 14 residues long. Germline assignment: CDR1 LNHDA and CDR2 SQIVND (reference sequence). The CDR3 reads CASAPGLAGGEQYF. The CDR3 coding sequence is TGTGCCAGCGCTCCGGGACTAGCGGGAGGGGAGCAGTACTTC.

The V call is TRBV6-1, the J call TRBJ1-5; no clear D. In germline, CDR1 is MNHNS, CDR2 SASEGT. This CDR3 has 15 residues. Trimming took 10 bases from V and 0 from J, leaving 16 bases between them. This CDR3 reads CATRWGVGSNQPQHF. The CDR3, as DNA: TGTGCCACTAGGTGGGGAGTCGGTAGCAATCAGCCCCAGCATTTT.

This clone was picked up a small number of times. The rearrangement joins TRBV5-6 to TRBJ2-7; 7 bases fit TRBD2. The germline CDR1 and CDR2 sequences are SGHDT and YYEEEE. J lost 3 bases, V lost 2 bases, and 2 bases had no gene match. There are 13 residues in the CDR3. Here the CDR3 reads CASSFRGVYEQYF. The CDR3, as DNA: TGTGCCAGCAGCTTCCGGGGGGTCTACGAGCAGTACTTC.

The rearrangement joins TRBV5-4 to TRBJ2-1, with 7 bases that match TRBD1. CDR3 size: 16 residues. The V and J ends lost 1 base and 4 bases, in that order; junction bases with no gene match: 8. Germline CDR1 and CDR2: SGHNT and YYREEE (reference sequence). The CDR3 region is CASSLIHQGEYNEQFF. The CDR3 DNA sequence: TGTGCCAGCAGCTTGATCCACCAGGGGGAATACAATGAGCAGTTCTTC.

This chain connects TRBV6-4 to TRBJ2-4; 10 positions agree with TRBD1. The CDR3 runs to 14 residues. Unmatched junction bases numbered 6, after V lost 5 bases and J lost 8 bases. Germline CDR1 and CDR2: MRHNA and SNTAGT. As DNA, the CDR3 is TGTGCCAGCAGTAAGACAGGGGGCGCAGACATTCAGTACTTC. Protein sequence: CASSKTGGADIQYF.

The chain has TRBV29-1 and TRBJ2-2, with 8 bases that match TRBD2. Germline V gives CDR1 SQVTM, CDR2 ANQGSEA. The CDR3 extends over 15 amino acids. J was trimmed by 0 bases and V by 6 bases; bases with no gene match: 6. The CDR3 DNA follows: TGCAGCGTGTCTACTAGCGGAGCGAACACCGGGGAGCTGTTTTTT. Protein product: CSVSTSGANTGELFF.

This sequence joins TRBV5-1 and TRBJ2-7; the match to TRBD1 covers 11 bases. Trimming removed 4 bases from V and 3 bases from J; junction bases left unmatched: 18. The germline gives CDR1 SGHRS, CDR2 YFSETQ. The CDR3 is made up of 19 amino acids. The chain's CDR3 is CASSHGTGGSGEESYEQYF. The CDR3 DNA is TGCGCCAGCAGCCATGGGACAGGGGGAAGCGGCGAAGAGAGCTACGAGCAGTACTTC.

This chain links TRBV6-4 with TRBJ1-1; 9 nucleotides line up with TRBD1. The V gene's germline CDR1 is MRHNA and CDR2 SNTAGT. CDR3 size: 14 residues. V was clipped by 6 bases and J by 4 bases; unmatched bases: 6. The DNA of the CDR3 is TGTGCCAGCAGGCCACAGGGGGCAGGCACTGAAGCTTTCTTT. It codes for CASRPQGAGTEAFF.

In DNA form, the CDR3 reads TGCGCCAGCAGGGCTAGCGGGACTTCTTCTGAGCAGTTCTTC. Amino acid sequence: CASRASGTSSEQFF. The J gene is TRBJ2-1, the V gene TRBV10-1, with 9 nucleotides matching TRBD2. The CDR3 extends over 14 amino acids. Germline lookup yields CDR1 WNHNN and CDR2 SYGVQD (reference sequence). V lost 6 bases and J lost 9; bases outside the gene matches: 9.

The chain links TRBV5-4 to TRBJ1-1; weak D call: TRBD1 (6 bases). The V end lost 4 bases, the J end lost 1 base, and 14 bases lay between the germline ends. CDR1 is SGHNT, CDR2 YYREEE, per germline (reference sequence). The CDR3 totals 15 residues. CDR3 sequence (DNA): TGTGCCAGCAGCCCGGGGGGCCAGCGGAACACTGAAGCTTTCTTT. It specifies CASSPGGQRNTEAFF.

The chain recombines TRBV5-1 with TRBJ2-3; 7 bases agree with TRBD1. Per the germline V gene, CDR1 is SGHRS and CDR2 is YFSETQ. V trimming: 0 bases; J trimming: 7 bases; junction bases outside the gene matches: 8. This CDR3 has 15 residues. The chain's CDR3 is CASSLGDRVGNTQYF. CDR3 DNA sequence: TGCGCCAGCAGCTTGGGAGACAGGGTTGGGAATACGCAGTATTTT.

Regarding this clone: Germline and junction disagree at one end, which may indicate a read error. The CDR3 reads CAIRTGTSGSSGANGLTF. The DNA of the CDR3 is TGTGCCATCAGGACCGGGACTAGCGGGAGCTCTGGGGCCAACGGCCTGACTTTC. The chain is built from TRBV10-3 and TRBJ2-6; 14 bases are shared with TRBD2. This CDR3 spans 18 amino acids. Germline CDR1 ENHRY, CDR2 SYGVKD.

The chain combines TRBV19 with TRBJ2-1; 13 bases are a match to TRBD2. CDR3 length: 16 residues. V dropped 6 bases and J dropped 4; count of bases not matched to a gene: 6. CDR1 and CDR2 from the germline V gene are LNHDA and SQIVND (reference sequence). The CDR3 sequence: CASRVPGLAGYNEQFF. The CDR3 DNA follows: TGTGCCAGTAGGGTACCGGGACTAGCGGGGTACAATGAGCAGTTCTTC.

This clone was seen more than once but under ten times. V and J are TRBV28 and TRBJ1-2; D is uncertain. The ends were cut back, 2 bases at V and 6 bases at J, with 13 bases in the middle. There are 14 residues in the CDR3. CDR1 is MDHEN, CDR2 SYDVKM, per germline. The CDR3, as DNA: TGTGCCAGCAGTTTACCGGGTCCGCCGGATGGCTACACCTTC. Amino acid sequence: CASSLPGPPDGYTF.

V usage is TRBV19 and J usage is TRBJ1-1; D is unresolved. The V end lost 5 bases, the J end lost 1 base, and 14 bases lay between the germline ends. The CDR3 covers 15 residues. CDR1 is LNHDA and CDR2 is SQIVND in the germline V gene (reference sequence). The CDR3 spells CASSPPGDSNTEAFF. CDR3 nucleotide sequence: TGTGCCAGTAGTCCCCCGGGAGACTCGAACACTGAAGCTTTCTTT.

This clone was picked up one time. The V and J genes are TRBV9 and TRBJ1-3, with 7 positions matching TRBD1. In germline, CDR1 is SGDLS, CDR2 YYNGEE. After removal of 7 bases from V and 0 bases from J, the junction contained 7 bases not matched to a gene. The CDR3 has 15 residues. The CDR3 DNA follows: TGTGCCAGCGGCAAATCAGGGGGCTCTGGAAACACCATATATTTT. It is translated as CASGKSGGSGNTIYF.

The chain combines TRBV25-1 with TRBJ1-1; D may be TRBD1 (6 bases). This CDR3 is 13 amino acids long. In germline, CDR1 is MGHDK, CDR2 SYGVNS. The V end lost 4 bases, the J end lost 4 bases, and 10 bases lay between the germline ends. The CDR3 DNA is TGTGCCAGCAGTGCGCAGGGGTTCACTGAAGCTTTCTTT. Amino acids: CASSAQGFTEAFF.

J is TRBJ2-7 and V is TRBV11-3; 12 nucleotides agree with TRBD2. The junction had 8 bases not matched to a gene; V was cut back by 5 bases and J by 3 bases. The CDR3 contains 16 residues. CDR1 SGHNT and CDR2 YENEEA come from the germline V gene. CDR3 coding DNA: TGTGCCAGCAGCCTTCGCCTACTAGCGGGAGGCTACGAGCAGTACTTC. Translating it yields CASSLRLLAGGYEQYF.

The chain combines TRBV6-6 with TRBJ2-5; no clear D. CDR1 is MNHNY, CDR2 SVGAGI, per germline (reference sequence). The CDR3 has 14 residues. V gave up 5 bases and J gave up 2 bases, with 12 bases separating them. The CDR3 here is CASSPRRVQETQYF. The CDR3 DNA is TGTGCCAGCAGTCCCCGTCGCGTACAAGAGACCCAGTACTTC.

V gene TRBV2 combines with J gene TRBJ2-3; 13 positions match TRBD2. This CDR3 comprises 14 residues. The V gene's germline CDR1 is SNHLY and CDR2 FYNNEI. Germline trimming cut 6 bases from V and 7 bases from J; bases unmatched to any gene: 4. CDR3 DNA sequence: TGTGCCAGCAGCGGGACTAGCGGGAAAAATACGCAGTATTTT. Protein sequence: CASSGTSGKNTQYF.

The chain uses TRBV5-1 and TRBJ1-1, with 7 bases identical to TRBD1. The CDR3 loop spans 15 amino acids. Germline assignment: CDR1 SGHRS and CDR2 YFSETQ. J was trimmed by 4 bases and V by 4 bases; bases with no gene match: 10. CDR3 loop: CASSILQGRGTEAFF. The DNA of the CDR3 is TGCGCCAGCAGCATACTACAGGGGAGAGGCACTGAAGCTTTCTTT.